The 24 T cell receptor beta chains reported below all come from one sample, sequenced in a study of blood T cell repertoires in COVID-19. The data were produced by immunoSEQ multiplex PCR, yet TCRdb's version contains in-frame clones alone and is incomplete. The sample includes around 300,000 clones, approximately 85% of them seen just once. The sample taken for sequencing was peripheral blood. Source of these receptors: a woman in her seventies with acute or convalescent COVID-19.

For the CDR3, the DNA is TGTGCCGGCACCCCCGGGGGGCAAGGCTATGGCTACACCTTC. This gives the protein CAGTPGGQGYGYTF. This sequence joins TRBV6-6 and TRBJ1-2, with D possibly being TRBD1 (6 bases). CDR3 length: 14 amino acids. The germline V and J ends were trimmed by 11 bases and 4 bases, with 20 bases remaining between them. Germline CDR1 is MNHNY and CDR2 is SVGAGI (reference sequence).

The genes are TRBV5-4 and TRBJ2-6; 9 bases are a match to TRBD1. This CDR3 comprises 17 residues. V was pared by 5 bases and J by 0 bases, with 6 bases of the junction left unmatched. Per germline, CDR1 SGHNT and CDR2 YYREEE (reference sequence). CDR3: CASRTGTGYSGANVLTF. The CDR3 nucleotides read TGTGCCAGCAGGACCGGGACAGGGTACTCTGGGGCCAACGTCCTGACTTTC.

V gene TRBV6-5 combines with J gene TRBJ2-7, with 9 bases that match TRBD2. Trimming cost V 9 bases and J 2 bases; bases outside gene matches: 8. Germline V gene data show CDR1 as MNHEY and CDR2 as SVGAGI. This CDR3 contains 14 residues. In DNA, the CDR3 is TGTGCCAGTTTTGCGGGCGGGGGGGCCTACGAGCAGTACTTC. Encoded protein: CASFAGGGAYEQYF.

The chain uses TRBV9 and TRBJ2-3; 10 bases line up with TRBD2. From germline, CDR1 is SGDLS and CDR2 YYNGEE. Trimming cost V 4 bases and J 4 bases; bases outside gene matches: 6. The CDR3 loop spans 15 amino acids. The CDR3 DNA follows: TGTGCCAGCAGCCCCCGACTAGCGGGTGCAGATACGCAGTATTTT. This codes for CASSPRLAGADTQYF.

The chain recombines TRBV6-2 or TRBV6-3 with TRBJ1-2; no definite D call. This CDR3 is 13 amino acids long. Trimming stripped 5 bases from V and 4 bases from J, with 11 bases between. Germline V CDR1 and CDR2: MNHEY, SVGEGT. The CDR3 here is CASSLTRGYGYTF. The CDR3 nucleotides read TGTGCCAGCAGTCTGACTCGGGGCTATGGCTACACCTTC.

Only a few counts were recorded for this clone. Distinct nucleotide sequences in the sample also encode this CDR3. This chain connects TRBV19 to TRBJ2-3, with 7 positions matching TRBD2. CDR3 length: 13 residues. V trimming: 7 bases; J trimming: 4 bases; junction bases outside the gene matches: 5. The germline V gene encodes CDR1 LNHDA and CDR2 SQIVND (reference sequence). This chain's CDR3 is CASNGGGADTQYF. The CDR3 region has the DNA TGTGCCAGTAACGGGGGAGGGGCAGATACGCAGTATTTT.

This chain connects TRBV15 to TRBJ1-6; 7 positions agree with TRBD1. Germline V lookup: CDR1 LNHNV, CDR2 YYDKDF (reference sequence). The CDR3 is 17 residues long. The junction had 6 bases not matched to a gene; V was cut back by 0 bases and J by 4 bases. The CDR3 DNA reads TGTGCCACCAGCAGAGATTCGGGGACAGCTTATAATTCACCCCTCCACTTT. This translates into CATSRDSGTAYNSPLHF.

The chain is built from TRBV5-1 and TRBJ2-3; D uncertain. CDR3 length: 16 residues. Germline V gene data show CDR1 as SGHRS and CDR2 as YFSETQ. With 4 bases removed from V and 2 bases from J, the gap between germline ends came to 17 bases. In DNA, the CDR3 is TGCGCCAGCAGCGCCAGACCAAGCGTTAACACAGATACGCAGTATTTT. This sequence encodes CASSARPSVNTDTQYF.

The chain joins TRBV6-2 or TRBV6-3 to TRBJ2-7, with no clear D. V dropped 0 bases and J dropped 3 bases, with 12 bases sitting between them. The CDR3 extends over 15 amino acids. Germline V gives CDR1 MNHEY, CDR2 SVGEGT. CDR3 loop: CASSYSWAADYEQYF. The CDR3 region has the DNA TGTGCCAGCAGTTACTCGTGGGCCGCCGACTACGAGCAGTACTTC.

This clone has only one observation. In the same sample, other DNA sequences code for this CDR3. The chain uses TRBV30 and TRBJ2-7; D unclear. Looked up from germline, CDR1 is GTSNPN and CDR2 is SVGIG (reference sequence). The V end lost 2 bases, the J end lost 2 bases, and 7 bases lay between the germline ends. The CDR3 runs 12 residues. The CDR3 sequence: CAWSRGPYEQYF. CDR3 DNA sequence: TGTGCCTGGAGTCGTGGGCCCTACGAGCAGTACTTC.

The chain has TRBV5-1 and TRBJ1-2; a weak D match, TRBD1 (6 bases). Germline V gives CDR1 SGHRS, CDR2 YFSETQ. V lost 0 bases and J 10 bases, leaving 13 bases between the germline ends. This CDR3 spans 13 amino acids. The CDR3 spells CASSLDRVNPYTF. The CDR3 bases are TGCGCCAGCAGCTTGGACAGGGTAAACCCCTACACCTTC.

The chain joins TRBV30 to TRBJ1-1; 7 bases map to TRBD1. Trimming took 3 bases from V and 4 from J; bases not matched to a gene: 11. CDR3 length equals 15 residues. Germline V gene data show CDR1 as GTSNPN and CDR2 as SVGIG (reference sequence). The DNA for the CDR3 is TGTGCCTGGAGCCGAGTCGGGCAGGGGGGCACTGAAGCTTTCTTT. Protein: CAWSRVGQGGTEAFF.

V gene TRBV7-9 combines with J gene TRBJ2-5, with D perhaps TRBD2 (5 bases). The CDR3 length is 16 residues. The V and J ends lost 1 base and 2 bases respectively, with 14 bases between them. The germline CDR1 and CDR2 sequences are SEHNR and FQNEAQ (reference sequence). CDR3 region: CASSLGPAGLQETQYF. The CDR3 DNA is TGTGCCAGCAGCTTAGGTCCCGCGGGCCTGCAAGAGACCCAGTACTTC.

The chain has TRBV4-1 and TRBJ1-2, with D unresolved. With 0 bases removed from V and 0 bases from J, the gap between germline ends came to 11 bases. Per germline, CDR1 MGHRA and CDR2 YSYEKL. The length of the CDR3 is 16 residues. The CDR3: CASSQDGTVSNYGYTF. The DNA for the CDR3 is TGCGCCAGCAGCCAAGATGGCACCGTCTCTAACTATGGCTACACCTTC.

The genes are TRBV5-1 and TRBJ2-1, with 10 bases identical to TRBD2. The germline CDR1 and CDR2 sequences are SGHRS and YFSETQ. V gave up 0 bases and J gave up 7 bases; unmatched junction bases: 4. There are 15 residues in the CDR3. This chain's CDR3 is CASSLGLAGENEQFF. The CDR3 DNA reads as TGCGCCAGCAGCTTGGGGCTAGCGGGGGAAAATGAGCAGTTCTTC. The entire variable domain, with the rest obtained from reference TRBV5-1 and TRBJ2-1, is as follows: KAGVTQTPRYLIKTRGQQVTLSCSPISGHRSVSWYQQTPGQGLQFLFEYFSETQRNKGNFPGRFSGRQFSNSRSEMNVSTLELGDSALYLCASSLGLAGENEQFFGPGTRLTVL.

J is TRBJ1-6 and V is TRBV11-2; D not certain. V was shortened by 0 bases and J by 9 bases, with 9 bases between the two germline ends. Germline V gene lookup returns CDR1 SGHAT and CDR2 FQNNGV. The CDR3 covers 14 residues. This chain's CDR3 is CASSLDTRSSPLHF. CDR3 DNA sequence: TGTGCCAGCAGCTTAGACACTAGGAGTTCACCCCTCCACTTT.

V gene TRBV11-2 combines with J gene TRBJ2-5; the D gene is possibly TRBD2 (7 bases). CDR1 is SGHAT, CDR2 FQNNGV, per germline. CDR3 length: 13 residues. With 6 bases removed from V and 4 bases from J, the gap between germline ends came to 12 bases. This chain's CDR3 is CASSYGGRETQYF. The DNA for the CDR3 is TGTGCCAGCAGTTACGGGGGGCGAGAGACCCAGTACTTC.

The chain links TRBV12-3 or TRBV12-4 to TRBJ2-5; D perhaps matches TRBD2 (5 bases). This CDR3 region has 12 residues. Trimming cost V 4 bases and J 13 bases, with 16 bases left between them. The CDR3 bases are TGTGCCAGCAGTTACGGCCTGGGCGAGGGGTACTTC. Its translation is CASSYGLGEGYF.

This clone was detected only once. The chain employs TRBV5-4 and TRBJ2-1; no clear D. The germline V gene encodes CDR1 SGHNT and CDR2 YYREEE (reference sequence). V was clipped by 4 bases and J by 0 bases, with 11 bases between them. The CDR3 has 15 residues. Here the CDR3 DNA reads TGTGCCAGCAGCAACACCCCAAACTCCTACAATGAGCAGTTCTTC. Translating it yields CASSNTPNSYNEQFF.

The rearrangement uses TRBV7-6 and TRBJ2-2; 7 bases fit TRBD1. CDR1 is SGHVS, CDR2 FNYEAQ, per germline. V was pared by 5 bases and J by 3 bases, with 12 bases of the junction left unmatched. The CDR3 runs 17 residues. The CDR3 region is CASSGGSGTADTGELFF. The CDR3 nucleotides are TGTGCCAGCAGCGGAGGTTCCGGGACAGCGGACACCGGGGAGCTGTTTTTT.

The gene calls are TRBV2 and TRBJ1-2; unclear D gene. The V and J ends lost 5 bases and 4 bases respectively, with 11 bases between them. Germline-derived CDR1 and CDR2 are SNHLY and FYNNEI. The CDR3 is 13 residues long. As DNA, the CDR3 is TGTGCCAGCAGTCTAGGCAGCTCCTATGGCTACACCTTC. Amino acid sequence: CASSLGSSYGYTF.

The chain is built from TRBV10-3 and TRBJ1-1; 10 nucleotides agree with TRBD1. The CDR3 has 12 amino acids. CDR1 is ENHRY, CDR2 SYGVKD, per germline. V was clipped by 9 bases and J by 5 bases; unmatched bases: 3. This CDR3 is CAMGQGRTEAFF. Here the CDR3 DNA reads TGTGCCATGGGACAGGGGAGGACTGAAGCTTTCTTT.

The chain joins TRBV11-2 to TRBJ1-1; D is unclear. The CDR3 runs to 15 residues. Germline lookup yields CDR1 SGHAT and CDR2 FQNNGV. V lost 2 bases to trimming and J lost 5 bases, with 15 bases between them. The CDR3 loop reads CASSLWVGRATEAFF. CDR3 in DNA: TGTGCCAGCAGCTTATGGGTGGGGAGGGCAACTGAAGCTTTCTTT. Full variable domain (missing parts from reference TRBV11-2 and TRBJ1-1): EAGVAQSPRYKIIEKRQSVAFWCNPISGHATLYWYQQILGQGPKLLIQFQNNGVVDDSQLPKDRFSAERLKGVDSTLKIQPAKLEDSAVYLCASSLWVGRATEAFFGQGTRLTVV.

This chain uses TRBV5-1 with TRBJ1-1; 7 nucleotides match TRBD1. Looked up from germline, CDR1 is SGHRS and CDR2 is YFSETQ. Trimming at V came to 3 bases and at J to 3 bases, leaving 8 bases not matched to a gene. The CDR3 contains 15 residues. The CDR3 spells CASSSQGSLYTEAFF. The CDR3, as DNA: TGCGCCAGCAGCTCACAGGGGAGCCTCTACACTGAAGCTTTCTTT. The variable domain in full, completed from reference TRBV5-1 and TRBJ1-1, reads KAGVTQTPRYLIKTRGQQVTLSCSPISGHRSVSWYQQTPGQGLQFLFEYFSETQRNKGNFPGRFSGRQFSNSRSEMNVSTLELGDSALYLCASSSQGSLYTEAFFGQGTRLTVV.